Listed below are T cell receptor beta chains from one sample, sequenced in a study of blood T cells in healthy people across ages. TCRdb reprocessed the 5' RACE reads via MiXCR and lists one record per CDR3 protein. The sample has some 1.8 million distinct CDR3 sequences, around 42% seen once. The sequenced material came from blood. The receptor set was obtained from a human donor in good health. Both conserved end residues are part of each CDR3. The D gene is left open where the match is weak. Clone size is shown for a subset of rows, as once, few, many or a class of expanded clone.

D gene	clone size	J gene	V gene	CDR3 protein	CDR3 DNA
TRBD1	few	TRBJ1-2	TRBV6-1	CASSDNRGEAYGYTF	TGTGCCAGCAGTGATAACAGGGGTGAGGCTTATGGCTACACCTTC
TRBD2	few	TRBJ2-1	TRBV3-1	CASSWAASGDEQFF	TGTGCCAGCAGTTGGGCCGCTAGCGGCGATGAGCAGTTCTTC
TRBD1	NA	TRBJ1-2	TRBV29-1	CSVRQGREGYTF	TGCAGCGTTAGACAGGGACGAGAGGGCTACACCTTC
NA	NA	TRBJ2-7	TRBV6-5	CASSYAGTSQYEQYF	TGTGCCAGCAGTTATGCAGGGACTTCCCAATACGAGCAGTACTTC
NA	NA	TRBJ2-3	TRBV11-2	CASSLVAETTIDTQYF	TGTGCCAGCAGCTTAGTTGCAGAGACAACCATAGATACGCAGTATTTT
NA	few	TRBJ1-1	TRBV10-3	CAISERGEDTEAFF	TGTGCCATCAGTGAACGAGGGGAGGACACTGAAGCTTTCTTT
TRBD1	few	TRBJ1-5	TRBV10-3	CAISDREGWNQPQHF	TGTGCCATCAGCGACAGGGAGGGTTGGAATCAGCCCCAGCATTTT
NA	NA	TRBJ1-2	TRBV28	CAAAMDPYGYTF	TGTGCCGCTGCGATGGACCCTTATGGCTACACCTTC
TRBD1	NA	TRBJ1-4	TRBV12-3/TRBV12-4	CASSPGTEKRFF	TGTGCCAGCAGCCCGGGGACAGAAAAACGGTTTTTT
TRBD2	NA	TRBJ2-5	TRBV20-1	CSARPPGTSGFFKQETQYF	TGCAGTGCCCGTCCCCCCGGGACTAGCGGTTTTTTTAAACAAGAGACCCAGTACTTC
NA	NA	TRBJ2-1	TRBV11-3	CASSPLGTTEYNEQFF	TGTGCCAGCAGTCCACTAGGGACAACCGAGTACAATGAGCAGTTCTTC
TRBD2	NA	TRBJ2-5	TRBV12-3/TRBV12-4	CASSPLGGGEETQYF	TGTGCCAGCAGTCCTTTAGGCGGGGGGGAAGAGACCCAGTACTTC
NA	NA	TRBJ2-5	TRBV29-1	CSVVGAPWTQYF	TGCAGCGTTGTGGGGGCTCCCTGGACCCAGTACTTC
TRBD2	NA	TRBJ2-1	TRBV5-1	CASSVIAGGINEQFF	TGCGCCAGCAGCGTAATAGCGGGGGGCATAAATGAGCAGTTCTTC
TRBD2	NA	TRBJ2-3	TRBV2	CASSVSPGLAAPDTQCF	TGTGCCAGCAGTGTATCCCCGGGACTAGCAGCACCAGATACGCAGTGTTTT
TRBD1	NA	TRBJ1-6	TRBV20-1	CSARETGQGSPLHF	TGCAGTGCTAGAGAAACGGGACAGGGTTCACCCCTCCACTTT
NA	NA	TRBJ1-5	TRBV25-1	CASSESEDQPQHF	TGTGCCAGCAGTGAATCGGAGGATCAGCCCCAGCATTTT
NA	few	TRBJ2-5	TRBV12-3/TRBV12-4	CASSLNMGKETQYF	TGTGCCAGCAGTTTAAATATGGGGAAAGAGACCCAGTACTTC
NA	NA	TRBJ1-1	TRBV7-2	CASSLLQATEAFF	TGTGCCAGCAGCTTACTGCAGGCCACTGAAGCTTTCTTT
TRBD1	NA	TRBJ1-5	TRBV4-1	CASSPADREDQPQHF	TGCGCCAGCAGCCCAGCCGACAGGGAAGATCAGCCCCAGCATTTT
TRBD2	NA	TRBJ2-2	TRBV6-5	CASSYSPGGSGELFF	TGTGCCAGCAGTTACTCCCCGGGGGGGTCCGGGGAGCTGTTTTTT
TRBD2	NA	TRBJ2-1	TRBV7-2	CASSFATSGDNEQFF	TGTGCCAGCAGCTTCGCAACTAGCGGGGACAATGAGCAGTTCTTC
TRBD1	NA	TRBJ1-2	TRBV20-1	CSAYIGGQGDYGYTF	TGCAGTGCTTACATAGGGGGGCAGGGGGATTATGGCTACACCTTC
NA	once	TRBJ2-3	TRBV6-1	CASSARGVGTQYF	TGTGCCAGCAGTGCAAGAGGCGTGGGTACGCAGTATTTT
NA	few	TRBJ2-1	TRBV7-2	CASSAQQVNEQFF	TGTGCCAGCAGCGCCCAACAGGTCAATGAGCAGTTCTTC
TRBD2	many	TRBJ2-3	TRBV9	CASTQGLAGVTDTQYF	TGTGCCAGCACCCAGGGCCTAGCGGGGGTCACAGATACGCAGTATTTT
NA	NA	TRBJ1-5	TRBV5-5	CTSSLRGGDQPQHF	TGTACCAGCAGCTTGAGGGGAGGGGATCAGCCCCAGCATTTT
TRBD1	NA	TRBJ1-3	TRBV6-6	CASKTGQGAYTIYF	TGTGCCAGCAAAACGGGACAGGGGGCGTACACCATATATTTT
TRBD2	few	TRBJ2-5	TRBV20-1	CSAMGTTLYQETQYF	TGCAGTGCTATGGGGACTACTCTATACCAAGAGACCCAGTACTTC
TRBD1	few	TRBJ1-5	TRBV6-2/TRBV6-3	CASTATGTRQPQHF	TGTGCCAGCACCGCGACAGGGACCCGTCAGCCCCAGCATTTT
NA	NA	TRBJ2-3	TRBV7-2	CASSSEPLQVRRTDTQYF	TGTGCCAGCAGCTCGGAACCTCTGCAGGTCAGACGCACAGATACGCAGTATTTT
TRBD2	few	TRBJ2-6	TRBV6-1	CATHLSGGLLWANVLTF	TGTGCCACCCATTTGAGCGGGGGCCTTCTCTGGGCCAACGTCCTGACTTTC
NA	NA	TRBJ2-1	TRBV5-1	CASSFARDSHYNEQFF	TGCGCCAGCAGCTTTGCCCGGGACTCTCACTACAATGAGCAGTTCTTC
NA	few	TRBJ2-1	TRBV12-3/TRBV12-4	CASSHSRVNEQFF	TGTGCCAGCAGTCACTCTAGGGTAAATGAGCAGTTCTTC
NA	few	TRBJ2-2	TRBV7-9	CASSLEAGELFF	TGTGCCAGCAGCTTAGAGGCCGGGGAGCTGTTTTTT
NA	few	TRBJ2-3	TRBV7-3	CASSQGGSDTQYF	TGTGCCAGCAGCCAGGGGGGGTCAGATACGCAGTATTTT
TRBD2	few	TRBJ2-3	TRBV12-3/TRBV12-4	CASRYDGTSGMSDTQYF	TGTGCCAGCAGATACGACGGGACTAGCGGGATGTCAGATACGCAGTATTTT
TRBD1	NA	TRBJ2-7	TRBV18	CASSPQGRGTNEQYF	TGTGCCAGCTCACCACAAGGCAGGGGGACGAACGAGCAGTACTTC
TRBD2	few	TRBJ2-1	TRBV20-1	CSARDLSGGNYNEQFF	TGCAGTGCTAGAGATCTAAGCGGGGGTAACTACAATGAGCAGTTCTTC
NA	NA	TRBJ1-4	TRBV7-9	CASSQGTLGEKLFF	TGTGCCAGCAGCCAAGGGACCCTGGGCGAAAAACTGTTTTTT
NA	NA	TRBJ2-1	TRBV29-1	CSVDAGFTNEQFF	TGCAGCGTTGACGCAGGGTTTACGAATGAGCAGTTCTTC
NA	NA	TRBJ1-6	TRBV3-1	CASSLGAGLRSPLHF	TGTGCCAGCAGCCTCGGAGCAGGGCTACGATCACCCCTCCACTTT
NA	once	TRBJ2-1	TRBV7-2	CASSLISGGDNEQFF	TGTGCCAGCAGCTTAATTTCAGGGGGGGACAATGAGCAGTTCTTC